The entry below describes one T cell receptor (beta chain). Its antigen is still unknown. No base qualities exist here, and no much larger clone lies one base off it. These data are taken from a study of T cell changes during pregnancy in multiple sclerosis (dated by TCRdb to about 2019). In terms of the full investigation: The study examined how the T cell repertoire changed over the course of pregnancy in women with multiple sclerosis.

Library preparation employed the immunoSEQ multiplex PCR assay. TCRdb holds this immuneACCESS table with in-frame rearrangements only. Some clones are missing; in checked studies, unresolved V genes explain under half, and the rest has no known cause. This sample is represented by about 38,000 clones; roughly 90% of them were singletons. Of the sample, around 5.5% is held by the ten largest clones. The germline ends are 10 bases apart after V is trimmed by 2 bases and J by 3 bases. For CDR1 and CDR2, the germline V gene lists SQVTM and ANQGSEA. The CDR3 goes from the cysteine to the phenylalanine over 13 residues. Just CDR3 DNA is preserved here, 39 bases in frame from base 1.

The sequences come from CD8+ T cells from peripheral blood mononuclear cells, collected in the third trimester of pregnancy. The source is a female donor with multiple sclerosis, enrolled in a pregnancy study. The sequence is built from TRBV29-1 and TRBJ1-2; possibly the D gene is TRBD1, per 5 matching bases. The CDR3 loop reads CSVELPTDYGYTF. At the DNA level, the sequence is TGCAGCGTTGAACTTCCGACAGACTATGGCTACACCTTC.